A selection of T cell receptor beta chains follows, all from one sample in a study of patients and donors after allogeneic stem cell transplantation. Using its own MiXCR run on the RT-PCR reads, TCRdb lists one record per CDR3 protein. The repertoire includes roughly 230,000 distinct CDR3 sequences, 13% to 15% of them detected once, and roughly 11% sits in the top ten. The source material was blood, either unsorted or a sorted T cell fraction (not recorded which). All receptors derive from a human donor who was either an allogeneic HSCT recipient or a stem cell or donor lymphocyte infusion donor (not recorded which). It is not recorded whose cells these are; they may come from a transplant donor. Each CDR3 is given with its conserved first and last residue. A D gene is named only where the DNA matches it firmly. Clone size is not always given. Where it is, it says once, few, many or a class for expanded clones.

abundance: .
d_gene: TRBD2
j_gene: TRBJ2-3
v_gene: TRBV7-6
CDR3nt: TGTGCCAGCAGCTCCCGTGTTAGCGGGGGGGCAGATACGCAGTATTTT
CDR3aa: CASSSRVSGGADTQYF

abundance: many
d_gene: .
j_gene: TRBJ1-6
v_gene: TRBV7-9
CDR3nt: TGTGCCAGCAGCATAGAACAGTATAATTCACCCCTCCACTTT
CDR3aa: CASSIEQYNSPLHF

abundance: many
d_gene: .
j_gene: TRBJ2-1
v_gene: TRBV12-3/TRBV12-4
CDR3nt: TGTGCCAGCAGCCGGACAGTCCGTCAGTTCTTC
CDR3aa: CASSRTVRQFF

abundance: .
d_gene: .
j_gene: TRBJ1-5
v_gene: TRBV20-1
CDR3nt: TGCAGTGCTAGATATCTGGGAAAAGGGGGGGCATCGCAGCCCCAGCATTTT
CDR3aa: CSARYLGKGGASQPQHF

abundance: .
d_gene: .
j_gene: TRBJ2-3
v_gene: TRBV11-2
CDR3nt: TGTGCCAGCAGCCAAGGCCAAGGGGCTAACTCGCAGTATTTT
CDR3aa: CASSQGQGANSQYF

abundance: few
d_gene: .
j_gene: TRBJ1-2
v_gene: TRBV29-1
CDR3nt: TGCAGCGTTGGAAATTATCGGACACACTATGGCTACACCTTC
CDR3aa: CSVGNYRTHYGYTF

abundance: few
d_gene: TRBD2
j_gene: TRBJ2-7
v_gene: TRBV6-5
CDR3nt: TGTGCCAGCAGTTACGGGACTAGTGCCTACGAGCAGTACTTC
CDR3aa: CASSYGTSAYEQYF

abundance: many
d_gene: .
j_gene: TRBJ2-1
v_gene: TRBV5-1
CDR3nt: TGCGCCAGCAGCTTGGTATCTGCTAGCCCTTCCTACAATGAGCAGTTCTTC
CDR3aa: CASSLVSASPSYNEQFF

abundance: .
d_gene: .
j_gene: TRBJ2-7
v_gene: TRBV6-1
CDR3nt: TGTGCCAGCAGCTTTGGGACATTTTCCGAGCAGTACTTC
CDR3aa: CASSFGTFSEQYF

abundance: .
d_gene: TRBD1
j_gene: TRBJ2-7
v_gene: TRBV7-2
CDR3nt: TGTGCCAGCAACCACAGGGGCCTTTCATCGGACGAGCAGTACTTC
CDR3aa: CASNHRGLSSDEQYF

abundance: many
d_gene: TRBD1
j_gene: TRBJ2-5
v_gene: TRBV5-1
CDR3nt: TGCGCCAGCCACGGGACAGGGGGCTTAGAGACCCAGTACTTC
CDR3aa: CASHGTGGLETQYF

abundance: many
d_gene: .
j_gene: TRBJ2-4
v_gene: TRBV5-4
CDR3nt: TGTGCCAGCAGCTTGGACCCCAGGACAACTAGTTTGTTTTACTTC
CDR3aa: CASSLDPRTTSLFYF

abundance: few
d_gene: TRBD1
j_gene: TRBJ2-1
v_gene: TRBV9
CDR3nt: TGTGCCAGCAGCCCGCGACAGGGTCCTAGACCCTACAATGAGCAGTTCTTC
CDR3aa: CASSPRQGPRPYNEQFF

abundance: many
d_gene: .
j_gene: TRBJ1-2
v_gene: TRBV6-2/TRBV6-3
CDR3nt: TGTGCCAGCAGTTACTTTCAGAGGGCCGCTAACTATGGCTACACCTTC
CDR3aa: CASSYFQRAANYGYTF

abundance: .
d_gene: TRBD1
j_gene: TRBJ2-1
v_gene: TRBV5-4
CDR3nt: TGTGCCAGCAGCATCCGGACAGGGGTCATGGGTGAGCAGTTCTTC
CDR3aa: CASSIRTGVMGEQFF

abundance: .
d_gene: .
j_gene: TRBJ1-5
v_gene: TRBV6-5
CDR3nt: TGTGCCAGCAGTTACCGGGGCTATAGCAATCAGCCCCAGCATTTT
CDR3aa: CASSYRGYSNQPQHF

abundance: .
d_gene: .
j_gene: TRBJ2-7
v_gene: TRBV6-6
CDR3nt: TGTGCCAGCAGCTCCCCTGAGTCCTACGAGCAGTACTTC
CDR3aa: CASSSPESYEQYF

abundance: few
d_gene: TRBD1
j_gene: TRBJ1-2
v_gene: TRBV18
CDR3nt: TGTGCCAGCTCAATACAGGGGCTATCGAACTATGGCTACACCTTC
CDR3aa: CASSIQGLSNYGYTF

abundance: many
d_gene: .
j_gene: TRBJ2-7
v_gene: TRBV24-1
CDR3nt: TGTGCCACCAGTGCGTCTGGGCGGGGGCGTTCCTACGAGCAGTACTTC
CDR3aa: CATSASGRGRSYEQYF

abundance: few
d_gene: .
j_gene: TRBJ2-7
v_gene: TRBV7-2
CDR3nt: TGTGCCAGCAGCCCCCGGTCAGGGTACGAGCAGTACTTC
CDR3aa: CASSPRSGYEQYF

abundance: few
d_gene: TRBD1
j_gene: TRBJ1-2
v_gene: TRBV9
CDR3nt: TGTGCCAGCAGCGTAGTCGCGACAGGGGGTGGTTATGGCTACACCTTC
CDR3aa: CASSVVATGGGYGYTF

abundance: .
d_gene: TRBD1
j_gene: TRBJ1-2
v_gene: TRBV20-1
CDR3nt: TGCAGTGCGGTGGGAGGGGGCGACAAGGGCTACACCTTC
CDR3aa: CSAVGGGDKGYTF

abundance: many
d_gene: .
j_gene: TRBJ2-2
v_gene: TRBV20-1
CDR3nt: TGCAGTGCTAGGTTTGGTGGCACCGGGGAGCTGTTTTTT
CDR3aa: CSARFGGTGELFF

abundance: few
d_gene: TRBD1
j_gene: TRBJ2-1
v_gene: TRBV12-3/TRBV12-4
CDR3nt: TGTGCCAGCAGTCCGCGGACAGGGTGGTACAATGAGCAGTTCTTC
CDR3aa: CASSPRTGWYNEQFF

abundance: many
d_gene: .
j_gene: TRBJ2-3
v_gene: TRBV4-3
CDR3nt: TGCGCCAGCAGCCCTTCCTCAGGGCCAGATACGCAGTATTTT
CDR3aa: CASSPSSGPDTQYF

abundance: .
d_gene: .
j_gene: TRBJ2-1
v_gene: TRBV7-2
CDR3nt: TGTGCCAGCAGCTTAATCTGGGGAGGCAATGAGCAGTTCTTC
CDR3aa: CASSLIWGGNEQFF

abundance: .
d_gene: .
j_gene: TRBJ2-5
v_gene: TRBV6-2/TRBV6-3
CDR3nt: TGTGCCAGCAGTTATTCCATGGCGAGCGGGGAGACCCAGTACTTC
CDR3aa: CASSYSMASGETQYF

abundance: .
d_gene: TRBD1
j_gene: TRBJ2-5
v_gene: TRBV6-1
CDR3nt: TGTGCCAGCAGTCAGTCCCCAGGGGGCGGGCAAGAGACCCAGTACTTC
CDR3aa: CASSQSPGGGQETQYF

abundance: few
d_gene: TRBD2
j_gene: TRBJ2-5
v_gene: TRBV20-1
CDR3nt: TGCAGTGCTAGCTTCCAGACGGGGGGAAGGCAAGAGACCCAGTACTTC
CDR3aa: CSASFQTGGRQETQYF

abundance: many
d_gene: TRBD2
j_gene: TRBJ2-3
v_gene: TRBV6-1
CDR3nt: TGTGCCAGCAGTGAAGCGCGGAGGGCTAGCGGGTTGGGGTTTGAGTATTTT
CDR3aa: CASSEARRASGLGFEYF

abundance: .
d_gene: .
j_gene: TRBJ1-2
v_gene: TRBV4-3
CDR3nt: TGCGCCAGCAGCCAAGATTTGGGGCTTTCTAGCTCCTATGGCTACACCTTC
CDR3aa: CASSQDLGLSSSYGYTF

abundance: .
d_gene: TRBD2
j_gene: TRBJ2-3
v_gene: TRBV20-1
CDR3nt: TGCAGTGCTAGAGTTTGGGATAGGACTAGCGGGAGGGCCGCAGATACGCAGTATTTT
CDR3aa: CSARVWDRTSGRAADTQYF

abundance: few
d_gene: .
j_gene: TRBJ1-5
v_gene: TRBV20-1
CDR3nt: TGCAGTGCCTCCCCGATAGGACAAGGCGATAGCAATCAGCCCCAGCATTTT
CDR3aa: CSASPIGQGDSNQPQHF

abundance: few
d_gene: .
j_gene: TRBJ2-5
v_gene: TRBV20-1
CDR3nt: TGCAGTGCTACTGGAGAGACCCAGTACTTC
CDR3aa: CSATGETQYF

abundance: .
d_gene: TRBD1
j_gene: TRBJ2-3
v_gene: TRBV7-9
CDR3nt: TGTGCCAGCAGCCCGAGGACAGGGTACGCAGATACGCAGTATTTT
CDR3aa: CASSPRTGYADTQYF

abundance: few
d_gene: TRBD2
j_gene: TRBJ2-1
v_gene: TRBV4-2
CDR3nt: TGTGCCAGCAGCCGCCCGGGACTAGCGGGAGCTGAGGGTGAGCAGTTCTTC
CDR3aa: CASSRPGLAGAEGEQFF

abundance: many
d_gene: .
j_gene: TRBJ2-3
v_gene: TRBV20-1
CDR3nt: TGCAGTGCTAGAGCTCTGCCCACTAGCACAAGAGGGGATACGCAGTATTTT
CDR3aa: CSARALPTSTRGDTQYF

abundance: few
d_gene: .
j_gene: TRBJ2-7
v_gene: TRBV20-1
CDR3nt: TGCAGTGCTAGCTCGGTCGGGGCTTGGAACGAGCAGTACTTC
CDR3aa: CSASSVGAWNEQYF

abundance: .
d_gene: .
j_gene: TRBJ2-2
v_gene: TRBV7-9
CDR3nt: TGTGCCAGCAGCCTGACTAGTAACACCGGGGAGCTGTTTTTT
CDR3aa: CASSLTSNTGELFF

abundance: .
d_gene: TRBD2
j_gene: TRBJ2-2
v_gene: TRBV3-1
CDR3nt: TGTGCCAGCAGCAGGACTAGCGGGAGGGACACCGGGGAGCTGTTTTTT
CDR3aa: CASSRTSGRDTGELFF

abundance: few
d_gene: .
j_gene: TRBJ2-1
v_gene: TRBV7-6
CDR3nt: TGTGCCAGCAGCTTAGGCAATTTCTATGAGCAGTTCTTC
CDR3aa: CASSLGNFYEQFF

abundance: .
d_gene: TRBD1
j_gene: TRBJ1-5
v_gene: TRBV20-1
CDR3nt: TGCAGTGCAGACAGGGCTGAGGGGAATCAGCCCCAGCATTTT
CDR3aa: CSADRAEGNQPQHF

abundance: many
d_gene: .
j_gene: TRBJ1-2
v_gene: TRBV5-1
CDR3nt: TGCGCCAGCAGCTCCTACAGGGAATCGGGAGGCTACACCTTC
CDR3aa: CASSSYRESGGYTF

abundance: .
d_gene: .
j_gene: TRBJ2-1
v_gene: TRBV14
CDR3nt: TGTGCCAGCAGCCAGGGACTCCACAATGAGCAGTTCTTC
CDR3aa: CASSQGLHNEQFF

abundance: .
d_gene: .
j_gene: TRBJ1-6
v_gene: TRBV23-1
CDR3nt: TGCGCCAGCAGTCAATCGACCGAAGCCAATTCACCCCTCCACTTT
CDR3aa: CASSQSTEANSPLHF